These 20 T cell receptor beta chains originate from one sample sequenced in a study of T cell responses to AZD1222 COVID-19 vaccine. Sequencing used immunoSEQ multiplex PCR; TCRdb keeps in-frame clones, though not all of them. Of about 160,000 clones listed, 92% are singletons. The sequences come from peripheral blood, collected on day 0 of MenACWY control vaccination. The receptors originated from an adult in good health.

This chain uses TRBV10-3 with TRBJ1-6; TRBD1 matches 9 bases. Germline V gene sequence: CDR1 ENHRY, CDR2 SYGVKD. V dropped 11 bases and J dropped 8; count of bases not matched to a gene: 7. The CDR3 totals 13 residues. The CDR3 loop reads CAAMTGGDSPLHF. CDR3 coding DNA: TGTGCCGCCATGACAGGGGGGGATTCACCCCTCCACTTT.

CDR3 nucleotide sequence: TGTGCCAGCAGCCCTACAGGGATCCACGAGCAGTACTTC. Encoded protein: CASSPTGIHEQYF. The chain couples TRBV7-3 to TRBJ2-7; weak D call: TRBD1 (6 bases). Germline CDR1 reads SGHTA; CDR2 reads FQGTGA. Trimming removed 5 bases from V and 5 bases from J, with 13 bases in between. The CDR3 runs 13 residues.

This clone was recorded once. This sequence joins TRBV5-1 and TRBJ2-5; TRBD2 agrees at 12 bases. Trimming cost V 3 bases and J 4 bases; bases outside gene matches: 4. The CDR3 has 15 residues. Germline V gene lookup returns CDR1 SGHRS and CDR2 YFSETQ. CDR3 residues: CASSSQTSGRETQYF. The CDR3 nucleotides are TGCGCCAGCAGCTCCCAGACTAGCGGGAGAGAGACCCAGTACTTC.

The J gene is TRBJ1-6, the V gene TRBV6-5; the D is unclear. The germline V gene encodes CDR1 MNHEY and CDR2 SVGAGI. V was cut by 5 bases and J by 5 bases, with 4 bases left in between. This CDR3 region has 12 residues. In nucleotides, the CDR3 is TGTGCCAGCAGTCTGAATAATTCACCCCTCCACTTT. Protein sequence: CASSLNNSPLHF.

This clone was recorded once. CDR3 sequence: CASSVDQDYGYTF. The CDR3 DNA sequence: TGTGCCAGCAGCGTAGACCAAGACTATGGCTACACCTTC. The rearrangement joins TRBV9 to TRBJ1-2; D not resolved. V was clipped by 0 bases and J by 3 bases, with 6 bases between them. This CDR3 has 13 residues. Germline V lookup: CDR1 SGDLS, CDR2 YYNGEE.

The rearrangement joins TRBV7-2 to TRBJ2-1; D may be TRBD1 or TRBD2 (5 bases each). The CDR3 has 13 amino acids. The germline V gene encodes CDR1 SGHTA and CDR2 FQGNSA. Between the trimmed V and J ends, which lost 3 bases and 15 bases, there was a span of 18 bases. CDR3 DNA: TGTGCCAGCAGCTTGAGGGGAGCTGTCGGTCCGTTCTTC. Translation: CASSLRGAVGPFF.

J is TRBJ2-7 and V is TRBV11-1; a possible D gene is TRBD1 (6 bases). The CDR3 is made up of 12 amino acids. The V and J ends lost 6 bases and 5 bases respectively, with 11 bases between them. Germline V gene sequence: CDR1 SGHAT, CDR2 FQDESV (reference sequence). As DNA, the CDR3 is TGTGCCAGCAGTCGACAGGCCCACGAGCAGTACTTC. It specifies CASSRQAHEQYF.

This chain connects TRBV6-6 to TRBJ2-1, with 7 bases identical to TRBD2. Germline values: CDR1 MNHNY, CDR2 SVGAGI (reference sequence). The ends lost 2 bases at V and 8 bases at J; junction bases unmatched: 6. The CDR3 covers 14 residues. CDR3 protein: CASSYGRALDEQFF. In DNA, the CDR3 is TGTGCCAGCAGTTACGGGAGGGCCCTCGATGAGCAGTTCTTC.

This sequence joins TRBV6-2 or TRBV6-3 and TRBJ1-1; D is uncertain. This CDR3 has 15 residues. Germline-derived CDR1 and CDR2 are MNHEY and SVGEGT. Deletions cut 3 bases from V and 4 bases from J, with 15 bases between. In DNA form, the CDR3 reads TGTGCCAGCAGTTATTTAGGGCATTGGGGCACTGAAGCTTTCTTT. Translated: CASSYLGHWGTEAFF.

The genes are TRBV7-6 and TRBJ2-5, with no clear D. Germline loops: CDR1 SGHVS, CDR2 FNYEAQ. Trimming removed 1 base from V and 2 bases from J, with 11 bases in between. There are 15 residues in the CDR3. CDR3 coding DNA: TGTGCCAGCAGCTTAGTAGGGCACCTTCAAGAGACCCAGTACTTC. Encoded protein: CASSLVGHLQETQYF.

The CDR3 region is CASSYSLNTEAFF. Here the CDR3 DNA reads TGTGCCAGCAGTTACTCTCTAAACACTGAAGCTTTCTTT. The rearrangement joins TRBV6-2 or TRBV6-3 to TRBJ1-1; D remains unclear. Germline CDR1 and CDR2: MNHEY and SVGEGT. The CDR3 loop spans 13 amino acids. Trimming stripped 0 bases from V and 2 bases from J, with 4 bases between.

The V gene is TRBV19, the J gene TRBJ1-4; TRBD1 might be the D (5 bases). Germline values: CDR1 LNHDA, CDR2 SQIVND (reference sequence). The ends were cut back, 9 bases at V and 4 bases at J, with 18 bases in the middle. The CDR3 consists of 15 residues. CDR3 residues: CASIPVGAGNEKLFF. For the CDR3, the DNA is TGTGCCAGCATCCCCGTAGGGGCGGGTAATGAAAAACTGTTTTTT.

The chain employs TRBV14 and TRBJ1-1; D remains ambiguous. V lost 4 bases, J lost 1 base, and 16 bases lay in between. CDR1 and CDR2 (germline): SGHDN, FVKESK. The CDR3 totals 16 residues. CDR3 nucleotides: TGTGCCAGCAGCCTCCCCGACATGCGACCGAACACTGAAGCTTTCTTT. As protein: CASSLPDMRPNTEAFF.

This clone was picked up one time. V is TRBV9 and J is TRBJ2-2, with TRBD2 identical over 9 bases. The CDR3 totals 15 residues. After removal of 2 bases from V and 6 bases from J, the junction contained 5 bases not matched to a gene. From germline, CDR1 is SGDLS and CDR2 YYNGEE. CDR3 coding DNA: TGTGCCAGCAGCGTTAGGACTAGCGATGCCGGGGAGCTGTTTTTT. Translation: CASSVRTSDAGELFF.

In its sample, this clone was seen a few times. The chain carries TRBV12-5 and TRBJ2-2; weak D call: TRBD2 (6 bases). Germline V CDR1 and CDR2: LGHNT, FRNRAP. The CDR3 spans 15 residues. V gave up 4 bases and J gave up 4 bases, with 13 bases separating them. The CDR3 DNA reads TGTGCTAGTGGTTCAACTAGCCCCGGCACCGGGGAGCTGTTTTTT. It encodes CASGSTSPGTGELFF.

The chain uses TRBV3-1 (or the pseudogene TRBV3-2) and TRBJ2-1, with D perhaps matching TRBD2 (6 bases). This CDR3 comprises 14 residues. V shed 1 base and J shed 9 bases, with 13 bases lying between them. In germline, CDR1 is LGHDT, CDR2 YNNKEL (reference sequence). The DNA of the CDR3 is TGTGCCAGCAGCCAAGGAAGCCCGGGGGTTGAGCAGTTCTTC. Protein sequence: CASSQGSPGVEQFF.

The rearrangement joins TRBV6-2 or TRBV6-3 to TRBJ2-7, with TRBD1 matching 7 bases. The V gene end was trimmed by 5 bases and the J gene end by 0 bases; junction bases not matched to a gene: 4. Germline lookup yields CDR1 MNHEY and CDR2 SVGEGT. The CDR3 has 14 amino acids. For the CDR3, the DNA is TGTGCCAGCAGTACGCGGACAGGCTCCTACGAGCAGTACTTC. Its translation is CASSTRTGSYEQYF.

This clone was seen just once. The CDR3 protein is CASSRGRGQSTEAFF. The CDR3 nucleotides read TGTGCCAGCAGTCGCGGGAGGGGCCAGAGTACTGAAGCTTTCTTT. This chain connects TRBV6-6 to TRBJ1-1; tentatively, D is TRBD1 (5 bases). Trimming cost V 5 bases and J 5 bases, with 18 bases left between them. This CDR3 spans 15 amino acids. Germline V gives CDR1 MNHNY, CDR2 SVGAGI (reference sequence).

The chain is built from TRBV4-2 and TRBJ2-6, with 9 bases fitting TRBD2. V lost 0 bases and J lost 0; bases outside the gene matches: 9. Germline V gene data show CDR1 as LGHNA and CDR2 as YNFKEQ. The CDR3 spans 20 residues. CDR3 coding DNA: TGTGCCAGCAGCCAAGACGCGGCTAGCGGGATGGGCTCTGGGGCCAACGTCCTGACTTTC. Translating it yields CASSQDAASGMGSGANVLTF.

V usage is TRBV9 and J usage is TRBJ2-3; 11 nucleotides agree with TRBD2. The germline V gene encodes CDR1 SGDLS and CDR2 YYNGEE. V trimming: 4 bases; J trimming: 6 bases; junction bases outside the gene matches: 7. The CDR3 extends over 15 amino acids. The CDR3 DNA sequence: TGTGCCAGCAGCACCCGGACTAGCGGGTTTGATACGCAGTATTTT. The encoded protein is CASSTRTSGFDTQYF.